This T cell receptor (beta chain) is from a study of blood T cell repertoires in COVID-19. Libraries were prepared by immunoSEQ multiplex PCR; TCRdb keeps only in-frame clonotypes and omits some of them. The table lists approximately 60,000 clones, roughly 80% of them singletons. Germline assignment: CDR1 SNHLY and CDR2 FYNNEI. CDR3 length: 13 residues. The V segment lost 8 bases and the J segment 2 bases; nucleotides outside the gene matches: 0. Sequencing was performed on peripheral blood. The V call is TRBV2, the J call TRBJ1-5; 10 nucleotides agree with TRBD1. The TCR originated in a woman older than 75 with active or convalescent COVID-19. The CDR3 sequence: CASGQGGNQPQHF. The DNA of the CDR3 is TGTGCCAGCGGACAGGGGGGCAATCAGCCCCAGCATTTT.